This TCR beta chain was documented in a study of T cell responses to AZD1222 COVID-19 vaccine. From germline, CDR1 is SGDLS and CDR2 YYNGEE. V was shortened by 2 bases and J by 1 base, with 22 bases between the two germline ends. The CDR3 runs 20 residues. The method was immunoSEQ multiplex PCR; TCRdb's version includes in-frame clones alone and lacks a portion of them. Seen here are roughly 100,000 clones, 70% to 90% observed once, and the top ten hold more than 4.5%. About this clone: The antigen remains unidentified.

Study findings and constraints: Spike-specific TCR breadth and depth grew following two AZD1222 doses. Per reports, nearly half of all spike-specific TCRs target regions that are unmutated in variants. Along spike, vaccine-associated CD4 TCRs were found throughout, with dominance at 160-218 and 743-854. No day 14 peak samples; only post-peak repertoires were characterized.

The material was peripheral blood, obtained on day 0 of AZD1222 vaccination. The sequence was collected from an adult in good health. This chain links TRBV9 with TRBJ2-6; D is unclear. This CDR3 reads CASSVPGLSLFPSGANVLTF. The DNA of the CDR3 is TGTGCCAGCAGCGTCCCGGGTCTTTCCTTGTTTCCTTCTGGGGCCAACGTCCTGACTTTC.